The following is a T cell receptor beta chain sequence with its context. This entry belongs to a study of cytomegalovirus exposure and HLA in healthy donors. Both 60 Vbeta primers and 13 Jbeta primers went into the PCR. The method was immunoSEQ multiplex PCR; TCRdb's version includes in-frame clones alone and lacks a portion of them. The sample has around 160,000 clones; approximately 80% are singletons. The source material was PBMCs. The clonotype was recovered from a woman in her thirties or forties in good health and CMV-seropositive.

The CDR3 DNA reads TGTGCCATCAGTGAGATGCCCGGAGAAGAGACCCAGTACTTC. Translating gives CAISEMPGEETQYF. This chain uses TRBV10-3 with TRBJ2-5; no firm D call. The CDR3 length is 14 residues. Per germline, CDR1 ENHRY and CDR2 SYGVKD. Trimming left V 2 bases short and J 3 bases short, with 10 bases between.